These 17 T cell receptor beta chains originate from one sample sequenced in a study of graft-versus-host responses after intestinal transplantation. Their antigens remain unidentified. Here immunoSEQ multiplex PCR was the method, and the copy in TCRdb shows in-frame clones only, minus some. This sample has 55,000 to 75,000 clones, with over 75% found just once. The material sequenced was unstimulated CD4+ T cells sorted from spleen or lymph node cells, taken before transplant. Receptor source: a human donor who was the organ donor for an intestinal transplant.

This sequence joins TRBV5-4 and TRBJ1-1, with TRBD1 as a possible D gene (6 bases). CDR1 is SGHNT and CDR2 is YYREEE in the germline V gene (reference sequence). V was pared by 3 bases and J by 1 base, with 10 bases between. This CDR3 is 14 amino acids long. In DNA, the CDR3 is TGTGCCAGCAGCTATGGACAGAGGAACACTGAAGCTTTCTTT. Protein: CASSYGQRNTEAFF.

The CDR3 protein is CASSQDRGQGPHDTQYF. DNA for the CDR3: TGCGCCAGCAGCCAAGACCGCGGACAGGGACCACACGATACGCAGTATTTT. This rearrangement joins TRBV4-1 to TRBJ2-3; TRBD1 matches 8 bases. Trimming at V came to 0 bases and at J to 6 bases, leaving 11 bases not matched to a gene. The CDR3 spans 17 residues. CDR1 and CDR2 (germline): MGHRA, YSYEKL.

The rearrangement joins TRBV2 to TRBJ1-2; TRBD1 aligns across 10 bases. The CDR3 spans 17 residues. CDR1 SNHLY and CDR2 FYNNEI come from the germline V gene. Trimming removed 6 bases from V and 6 bases from J; junction bases left unmatched: 16. The CDR3 loop reads CASSYHPGQGTGDGYTF. The CDR3 nucleotides are TGTGCCAGCAGCTACCACCCGGGACAGGGGACCGGGGATGGCTACACCTTC.

The chain employs TRBV5-1 and TRBJ1-1, with unresolved D. Germline V lookup: CDR1 SGHRS, CDR2 YFSETQ. The CDR3 sequence is 14 residues long. V lost 1 base and J 2 bases, leaving 9 bases between the germline ends. CDR3 residues: CASSLQQSNTEAFF. The CDR3 region has the DNA TGCGCCAGCAGCTTGCAACAGAGCAACACTGAAGCTTTCTTT.

The chain recombines TRBV27 with TRBJ1-2; D gene ambiguous. CDR1 MNHEY and CDR2 SMNVEV come from the germline V gene (reference sequence). The CDR3 is made up of 14 amino acids. The germline V and J ends were trimmed by 5 bases and 8 bases, with 18 bases remaining between them. The CDR3 sequence is CASSEFRGTRGYTF. In DNA, the CDR3 is TGTGCCAGCAGTGAATTCCGGGGAACTAGGGGCTACACCTTC.

This chain connects TRBV10-3 to TRBJ2-3, with D tentatively TRBD1 (5 bases). The CDR3 runs to 12 residues. The germline V gene encodes CDR1 ENHRY and CDR2 SYGVKD. V was cut by 7 bases and J by 2 bases, with 7 bases left in between. In DNA, the CDR3 is TGTGCCATCATGGACACCACAGATACGCAGTATTTT. It is translated as CAIMDTTDTQYF.

V is TRBV10-3 and J is TRBJ2-2; 10 nucleotides align to TRBD1. Germline CDR1 is ENHRY and CDR2 is SYGVKD. This CDR3 region has 18 residues. V lost 6 bases and J lost 7; bases outside the gene matches: 17. CDR3 bases: TGTGCCATCAGCCGCACGGCCTTGACAGGGGGCTACGGCGGGGAGCTGTTTTTT. Translation: CAISRTALTGGYGGELFF.

The J gene is TRBJ2-4, the V gene TRBV18; 7 bases align to TRBD1. CDR3 length equals 15 residues. CDR1 is KGHSH and CDR2 is LQKENI in the germline V gene. Losses at the gene ends were 6 bases for V and 8 bases for J; bases not matched to a gene: 13. CDR3: CASSTRQGSGHIQYF. The CDR3 DNA reads as TGTGCCAGCTCGACAAGACAGGGTAGTGGGCACATTCAGTACTTC.

The count of this clone is one. The chain links TRBV5-1 to TRBJ2-5; a possible D gene is TRBD1 (7 bases). The CDR3 runs 14 residues. Trimming pared 7 bases from V and 4 bases from J, leaving 17 bases between. CDR1 is SGHRS and CDR2 is YFSETQ in the germline V gene. The CDR3 bases are TGCGCCAGCGGGTGGACAGGAGGGACAGAGACCCAGTACTTC. Protein sequence: CASGWTGGTETQYF.

This chain links TRBV28 with TRBJ1-5, with TRBD1 matching 9 bases. The CDR3 is made up of 17 amino acids. Germline V CDR1 and CDR2: MDHEN, SYDVKM. V was clipped by 6 bases and J by 4 bases; unmatched bases: 13. In DNA form, the CDR3 reads TGTGCCAGCAGAACCTTTTCCGGGACAGGGACAAATCAGCCCCAGCATTTT. Translating gives CASRTFSGTGTNQPQHF.

The chain is built from TRBV15 and TRBJ2-3; 14 bases match TRBD2. The CDR3 extends over 16 amino acids. Germline V lookup: CDR1 LNHNV, CDR2 YYDKDF (reference sequence). The V gene end was trimmed by 2 bases and the J gene end by 4 bases; junction bases not matched to a gene: 2. The CDR3, as DNA: TGTGCCACCAGCAGAAGACTAGCGGGGGGGCCAGATACGCAGTATTTT. This encodes CATSRRLAGGPDTQYF.

The chain couples TRBV18 to TRBJ1-1; D is ambiguous. The CDR3 sequence is 16 residues long. The V gene lost 0 bases and the J gene lost 1 base, with 12 bases spanning the gap. The germline gives CDR1 KGHSH, CDR2 LQKENI. Here the CDR3 reads CASSPPVRQANTEAFF. CDR3 nucleotides: TGTGCCAGCTCACCACCAGTAAGACAAGCGAACACTGAAGCTTTCTTT.

In this sample, this clone turned up once. This chain joins TRBV7-9 and TRBJ1-5; D may be TRBD1 (6 bases). CDR3 length equals 16 residues. The germline V gene encodes CDR1 SEHNR and CDR2 FQNEAQ (reference sequence). V was clipped by 3 bases and J by 3 bases, with 15 bases between them. The CDR3 here is CASSLQGRGSNQPQHF. CDR3 coding DNA: TGTGCCAGCAGCTTGCAGGGGCGCGGGTCCAATCAGCCCCAGCATTTT.

In its sample, this clone was seen once. The chain carries TRBV6-1 and TRBJ1-1, with a possible D match to TRBD1 (6 bases). Trimming removed 2 bases from V and 5 bases from J, with 15 bases in between. The germline CDR1 and CDR2 sequences are MNHNS and SASEGT. The length of the CDR3 is 15 residues. This CDR3 is CASSESWTEETEAFF. CDR3 nucleotide sequence: TGTGCCAGCAGTGAATCTTGGACAGAGGAGACTGAAGCTTTCTTT.

The table lists this clone with a count of one. The chain is built from TRBV6-6 and TRBJ2-5; TRBD1 agrees at 8 bases. This CDR3 comprises 12 residues. The germline gives CDR1 MNHNY, CDR2 SVGAGI (reference sequence). V lost 8 bases, J lost 1 base, and 0 bases stayed unmatched. CDR3 residues: CASGQGQETQYF. The DNA of the CDR3 is TGTGCCAGCGGACAGGGCCAAGAGACCCAGTACTTC.

This clone is a singleton in its sample. The chain is built from TRBV5-4 and TRBJ1-3; 9 nucleotides align to TRBD1. The CDR3 extends over 15 amino acids. Germline CDR1 SGHNT, CDR2 YYREEE (reference sequence). J lost 2 bases, V lost 0 bases, and 0 bases had no gene match. The CDR3 spells CASSLDRGPGNTIYF. In nucleotides, the CDR3 is TGTGCCAGCAGCTTGGACAGGGGGCCTGGAAACACCATATATTTT. The variable domain in full, completed from reference TRBV5-4 and TRBJ1-3, reads ETGVTQSPTHLIKTRGQQVTLRCSSQSGHNTVSWYQQALGQGPQFIFQYYREEENGRGNFPPRFSGLQFPNYSSELNVNALELDDSALYLCASSLDRGPGNTIYFGEGSWLTVV.

J is TRBJ2-1 and V is TRBV5-4; TRBD2 agrees at 9 bases. Germline-derived CDR1 and CDR2 are SGHNT and YYREEE (reference sequence). V gave up 2 bases and J gave up 2 bases; unmatched junction bases: 2. The CDR3 has 15 amino acids. CDR3 residues: CASSLASGTYNEQFF. CDR3 DNA: TGTGCCAGCAGCTTAGCTAGCGGGACCTACAATGAGCAGTTCTTC. Based on the CDR3 plus reference TRBV5-4 and TRBJ2-1, the full variable domain is ETGVTQSPTHLIKTRGQQVTLRCSSQSGHNTVSWYQQALGQGPQFIFQYYREEENGRGNFPPRFSGLQFPNYSSELNVNALELDDSALYLCASSLASGTYNEQFFGPGTRLTVL.